The rows below give T cell receptor beta chains drawn from one sample of a study of response to subunit inactivated influenza vaccine. From the RT-PCR reads, TCRdb called clonotypes with MiXCR, one entry per CDR3 protein. The sample contains about 650,000 distinct CDR3 sequences, about a sixth of which appear only once. This material consisted of PBMCs from blood, taken roughly 12 days after vaccination. Receptors were obtained from a middle-aged man who received an inactivated influenza vaccine. Each CDR3 is given with its conserved first and last residue. The order of the fields is V gene, D gene, J gene, clone size, CDR3 protein, CDR3 DNA. A D gene is named only where the DNA matches it firmly. Size is stated for part of the rows, as once, few or many counts, or as a class when the clone is expanded.

TRBV28,-,TRBJ2-1,few,CASSPNYGRGTNEQFF,TGTGCCAGCAGTCCCAACTACGGACGGGGCACCAATGAGCAGTTCTTC
TRBV19,-,TRBJ2-2,few,CASRWSDQNTGELFF,TGTGCCAGTAGGTGGTCAGATCAGAACACCGGGGAGCTGTTTTTT
TRBV6-2/TRBV6-3,TRBD2,TRBJ2-5,-,CASSYGRLAPVRETQYF,TGTGCCAGCAGTTACGGGAGACTAGCGCCCGTAAGGGAGACCCAGTACTTC
TRBV7-2,-,TRBJ2-1,-,CASSFVATRGYNEQFF,TGTGCCAGCAGCTTTGTGGCGACTCGGGGCTACAATGAGCAGTTCTTC
TRBV6-4,-,TRBJ2-4,-,CASSDYMGEAKNIQYF,TGTGCCAGCAGTGACTATATGGGGGAGGCCAAAAACATTCAGTACTTC
TRBV7-9,-,TRBJ2-2,few,CASSYPTTGELFF,TGTGCCAGCAGTTACCCGACCACCGGGGAGCTGTTTTTT
TRBV5-5,-,TRBJ2-2,few,CASSLIWSRGRVGELFF,TGTGCCAGCAGCTTGATATGGAGCAGGGGTCGTGTCGGGGAGCTGTTTTTT
TRBV7-9,TRBD2,TRBJ2-3,few,CASSLSGGKDTQYF,TGTGCCAGCAGCTTAAGCGGGGGGAAGGATACGCAGTATTTT
TRBV11-1,-,TRBJ2-4,many,CASSSTDRPPIAKNIQYF,TGTGCCAGCAGCTCGACCGACAGGCCCCCCATAGCCAAAAACATTCAGTACTTC
TRBV20-1,-,TRBJ1-5,-,CSAVGMVQPQHF,TGCAGTGCGGTTGGGATGGTTCAGCCCCAGCATTTT
TRBV28,-,TRBJ2-2,few,CASRSFGTGELFF,TGTGCCAGCCGTTCGTTCGGCACCGGGGAGCTGTTTTTT
TRBV28,-,TRBJ1-3,-,CASSFALQGEGNTIYF,TGTGCCAGCAGTTTCGCCTTGCAGGGAGAAGGAAACACCATATATTTT
TRBV6-5,-,TRBJ2-1,many,CASSSRETEQFF,TGTGCCAGCAGTTCCAGGGAGACGGAGCAGTTCTTC
TRBV7-8,-,TRBJ2-3,many,CASSSYTSTDTQYF,TGTGCCAGCAGCTCCTACACTAGCACAGATACGCAGTATTTT
TRBV27,TRBD1,TRBJ1-2,-,CASMTGGRGYTF,TGTGCCAGCATGACAGGGGGCCGGGGCTACACCTTC
TRBV9,-,TRBJ2-7,-,CASSVERGSEQYF,TGTGCCAGCAGCGTAGAAAGGGGGAGCGAGCAGTACTTC
TRBV20-1,-,TRBJ2-3,few,CSASVAPTQYF,TGCAGTGCTAGTGTAGCCCCAACGCAGTATTTT
TRBV20-1,TRBD2,TRBJ2-7,-,CTGLAGAYEQYF,TGCACTGGGCTAGCGGGAGCCTACGAGCAGTACTTC
TRBV7-3,TRBD1,TRBJ1-2,few,CASSPNAMTGVYGYTF,TGTGCCAGCAGCCCAAACGCTATGACAGGGGTCTATGGCTACACCTTC
TRBV6-2/TRBV6-3,-,TRBJ2-7,-,CASRSGQTVLEQYF,TGTGCCAGCCGCTCTGGTCAAACGGTCCTCGAGCAGTACTTC
TRBV29-1,-,TRBJ1-2,few,CSVEDQSQSGLGYTF,TGCAGCGTTGAAGATCAAAGTCAGTCCGGGTTGGGCTACACCTTC
TRBV28,-,TRBJ1-4,few,CASSLLTSYEKLFF,TGTGCCAGCAGTTTATTGACATCCTATGAAAAACTGTTTTTT
TRBV28,-,TRBJ1-5,few,CASSRLGADQPQHF,TGTGCCAGCAGCAGACTGGGGGCAGATCAGCCCCAGCATTTT
TRBV3-1,-,TRBJ1-2,-,CASSQIGHGYTF,TGTGCCAGCAGCCAAATCGGGCATGGCTACACCTTC
TRBV4-3,TRBD2,TRBJ2-3,-,CASSYISGAGDTQYF,TGCGCCAGCAGCTACATTAGCGGGGCTGGAGATACGCAGTATTTT
TRBV28,TRBD2,TRBJ2-3,few,CATTVYTGLGSRTDTQYF,TGTGCCACCACAGTTTATACGGGACTAGGTAGTCGCACAGATACGCAGTATTTT
TRBV24-1,-,TRBJ2-3,few,CATSDPTPGGHTGTQYF,TGTGCCACCAGTGACCCGACCCCCGGAGGTCACACAGGTACGCAGTATTTT
TRBV11-2,TRBD2,TRBJ2-7,-,CASSSVTSGSYEQYF,TGTGCCAGCAGCTCCGTGACTAGCGGATCCTACGAGCAGTACTTC
TRBV10-3,TRBD2,TRBJ2-1,-,CAIRGLAGAGEQFF,TGTGCCATCAGGGGACTAGCGGGAGCCGGTGAGCAGTTCTTC
TRBV14,-,TRBJ2-6,-,CASSARGGIDLSGANVLTF,TGTGCCAGCAGCGCCCGTGGGGGCATCGATCTTTCTGGGGCCAACGTCCTGACTTTC
TRBV4-3,TRBD2,TRBJ2-3,-,CASSQAAGGTDTQYF,TGCGCCAGCAGCCAAGCAGCGGGGGGCACAGATACGCAGTATTTT
TRBV29-1,TRBD1,TRBJ2-7,few,CSVEALGQGFSEQYF,TGCAGCGTTGAGGCGTTGGGACAGGGCTTCTCCGAGCAGTACTTC
TRBV7-2,TRBD2,TRBJ2-3,-,CASSLGGAGSSDTQYF,TGTGCCAGCAGCTTAGGGGGAGCGGGATCGTCAGATACGCAGTATTTT
TRBV19,-,TRBJ2-2,few,CASSLGGRAGELFF,TGTGCCAGTAGTCTTGGGGGCCGCGCCGGGGAGCTGTTTTTT
TRBV29-1,TRBD1,TRBJ2-5,many,CSSRRGNGQETQYF,TGCAGCTCACGCAGGGGGAACGGCCAAGAGACCCAGTACTTC
TRBV7-2,TRBD2,TRBJ2-1,many,CASGTGTSSYNEQFF,TGTGCCAGCGGTACCGGGACTAGCTCCTACAATGAGCAGTTCTTC
TRBV5-6,-,TRBJ2-7,-,CASSQGGRNYEQYF,TGTGCCAGCAGCCAAGGGGGACGGAACTACGAGCAGTACTTC
TRBV6-1,-,TRBJ2-5,few,CASAGAVQETQYF,TGTGCCAGCGCGGGGGCTGTCCAAGAGACCCAGTACTTC
TRBV7-2,-,TRBJ1-1,-,CASSLVGARAFF,TGTGCCAGCAGCTTAGTCGGGGCCAGAGCTTTCTTT
TRBV28,-,TRBJ1-5,-,CASIIGGNSNQPQHF,TGTGCCAGCATCATCGGAGGGAACAGCAATCAGCCCCAGCATTTT
TRBV6-2/TRBV6-3,TRBD2,TRBJ2-3,-,CASSYPLLAGDPDTQYF,TGTGCCAGCAGTTACCCGCTCTTAGCGGGAGACCCGGATACGCAGTATTTT
TRBV5-1,-,TRBJ1-2,-,CASSLEGQANYGYTF,TGCGCCAGCAGCTTGGAGGGCCAAGCTAACTATGGCTACACCTTC
TRBV20-1,-,TRBJ2-3,many,CSARVRRTSTDTQYF,TGCAGTGCTAGAGTACGGAGGACTAGCACAGATACGCAGTATTTT
TRBV9,-,TRBJ1-3,few,CASSVGGSLRTGNTIYF,TGTGCCAGCAGCGTAGGGGGGTCTCTTCGGACTGGAAACACCATATATTTT
TRBV29-1,-,TRBJ2-7,many,CSAASSYEQYF,TGCAGCGCCGCCAGCTCGTACGAGCAGTACTTC
TRBV13,TRBD2,TRBJ2-1,-,CASSGLAGEGEQFF,TGTGCCAGCAGTGGACTAGCGGGAGAGGGTGAGCAGTTCTTC
TRBV20-1,-,TRBJ2-4,-,CSASDGALAKNIQYF,TGCAGTGCTAGTGACGGGGCTCTAGCCAAAAACATTCAGTACTTC
TRBV5-1,TRBD1,TRBJ1-1,-,CASSLGTGWRSEAFF,TGCGCCAGCAGCTTGGGGACAGGGTGGCGGAGTGAAGCTTTCTTT
TRBV4-2,TRBD2,TRBJ2-3,many,CASSQGLAGGGDTQYF,TGTGCCAGCAGCCAAGGACTAGCGGGGGGAGGAGATACGCAGTATTTT